Listed here are 27 T cell receptor beta chains from one sample, sequenced in a study of identical twins. MiXCR was run by TCRdb on the 5' RACE reads, yielding one entry per CDR3 protein. This repertoire shows roughly 200,000 distinct CDR3 sequences, roughly 15% found once; its top ten account for over 35%. These same data were also listed under a study on T cells expressing NK-cell markers.

The sequenced sample was CD8+ T cells sorted from blood. The source of these receptors is a woman aged 18-29 years in good health.

This clonotype has only one observation. V usage is TRBV9 and J usage is TRBJ2-1; maybe TRBD1 (5 bases). Germline CDR1 is SGDLS and CDR2 is YYNGEE. The V and J ends lost 3 bases and 3 bases respectively, with 13 bases between them. There are 15 residues in the CDR3. CDR3 coding DNA: TGTGCCAGCAGCGGCCAGGGCGGTTACTACAATGAGCAGTTCTTC. Its protein product is CASSGQGGYYNEQFF.

This clonotype has a handful of counts. The chain joins TRBV7-6 to TRBJ2-1; perhaps TRBD2 as D (5 bases). Germline CDR1 and CDR2: SGHVS and FNYEAQ. The CDR3 spans 16 residues. The V gene lost 1 base and the J gene lost 0 bases, with 10 bases spanning the gap. In DNA form, the CDR3 reads TGTGCCAGCAGCTTAGGCGGGTACAGCTCCTACAATGAGCAGTTCTTC. Translated: CASSLGGYSSYNEQFF.

This clonotype was detected a few times. This chain joins TRBV12-3 or TRBV12-4 and TRBJ2-1; 10 bases are shared with TRBD2. This CDR3 is 15 amino acids long. V shed 4 bases and J 2 bases; nucleotides not matched to a gene: 2. The CDR3 sequence is CASSSTSGTYNEQFF. The CDR3 coding sequence is TGTGCCAGCAGTTCAACTAGCGGGACCTACAATGAGCAGTTCTTC.

The CDR3 region is CASSGDRGLTDTQYF. The CDR3 DNA sequence: TGTGCCAGCAGCGGGGACAGGGGGCTCACAGATACGCAGTATTTT. The genes are TRBV6-1 and TRBJ2-3; 12 bases map to TRBD1. Germline values: CDR1 MNHNS, CDR2 SASEGT. J lost 2 bases, V lost 6 bases, and 3 bases had no gene match. There are 15 residues in the CDR3.

This clonotype was observed a few times. This chain joins TRBV4-2 and TRBJ1-1; 11 bases agree with TRBD1. The CDR3 runs 15 residues. Trimming removed 0 bases from V and 4 bases from J; junction bases left unmatched: 1. Per germline, CDR1 LGHNA and CDR2 YNFKEQ. This chain's CDR3 is CASSQEDRGLTEAFF. The DNA of the CDR3 is TGTGCCAGCAGCCAAGAGGACAGGGGGCTCACTGAAGCTTTCTTT.

There are a few counts of this clonotype. The chain is built from TRBV7-6 and TRBJ1-5; unclear D gene. Germline V gene lookup returns CDR1 SGHVS and CDR2 FNYEAQ. Trimming took 5 bases from V and 3 from J, leaving 11 bases between them. CDR3 size: 14 residues. For the CDR3, the DNA is TGTGCCAGCAGCCCAGAGAACGTCAATCAGCCCCAGCATTTT. This translates into CASSPENVNQPQHF.

This chain joins TRBV7-9 and TRBJ2-1; D call uncertain. Germline CDR1 is SEHNR and CDR2 is FQNEAQ (reference sequence). The CDR3 consists of 15 residues. Trimming pared 0 bases from V and 2 bases from J, leaving 8 bases between. CDR3 region: CASSLAGLAYNEQFF. In nucleotides, the CDR3 is TGTGCCAGCAGCTTAGCGGGATTGGCCTACAATGAGCAGTTCTTC.

The chain couples TRBV7-3 to TRBJ2-1; 9 bases map to TRBD2. The V gene's germline CDR1 is SGHTA and CDR2 FQGTGA. The CDR3 spans 14 residues. With 2 bases clipped from V and 7 bases from J, the junction kept 3 bases outside the gene matches. CDR3 sequence: CASSLGGGANEQFF. As DNA, the CDR3 is TGTGCCAGCAGCTTAGGCGGGGGGGCGAATGAGCAGTTCTTC.

The chain links TRBV7-9 to TRBJ2-3; no definite D call. The CDR3 is 15 amino acids. Looked up from germline, CDR1 is SEHNR and CDR2 is FQNEAQ (reference sequence). V lost 5 bases and J lost 7, with 19 bases in between. In nucleotides, the CDR3 is TGTGCCAGCAGCCTGAAGACGGAAGACCCAAATACGCAGTATTTT. It codes for CASSLKTEDPNTQYF.

The genes are TRBV7-9 and TRBJ1-2, with a possible D match to TRBD1 (6 bases). The CDR3 runs 14 residues. CDR1 is SEHNR, CDR2 FQNEAQ, per germline (reference sequence). Trimming took 6 bases from V and 6 from J, leaving 17 bases between them. As DNA, the CDR3 is TGTGCCAGCAGGCCAGGGGACCAGTATGATGGCTACACCTTC. The encoded protein is CASRPGDQYDGYTF.

This clonotype was seen more than once but under ten times. The gene calls are TRBV12-3 or TRBV12-4 and TRBJ2-1; TRBD2 aligns across 7 bases. The CDR3 runs to 14 residues. V lost 8 bases, J lost 2 bases, and 6 bases stayed unmatched. This CDR3 reads CASHWGGTYNEQFF. The CDR3 coding sequence is TGTGCCAGCCACTGGGGGGGGACCTACAATGAGCAGTTCTTC.

Only a few counts were recorded for this clonotype. V gene TRBV10-3 combines with J gene TRBJ2-1; D gene ambiguous. Looked up from germline, CDR1 is ENHRY and CDR2 is SYGVKD. Trimming took off 3 bases at V and 7 bases at J, with 4 bases between the two ends. CDR3 length equals 11 residues. CDR3 sequence (DNA): TGTGCCATCAGTGAAGAGAATGAGCAGTTCTTC. It encodes CAISEENEQFF.

This clonotype was counted between two and nine times. The J gene is TRBJ1-1, the V gene TRBV15; D is perhaps TRBD1 (5 bases). V lost 2 bases, J lost 4 bases, and 11 bases lay in between. This CDR3 has 14 amino acids. Germline CDR1 reads LNHNV; CDR2 reads YYDKDF (reference sequence). The CDR3, as DNA: TGTGCCACCAGCAGACCAGGGCGAGGCACTGAAGCTTTCTTT. Its translation: CATSRPGRGTEAFF.

V is TRBV5-5 and J is TRBJ1-6, with D unclear. The CDR3 sequence is 14 residues long. The V and J ends lost 1 base and 5 bases respectively, with 7 bases between them. Germline V CDR1 and CDR2: SGHKS, YYEKEE (reference sequence). DNA for the CDR3: TGTGCCAGCAGCTTGCCCAGCGATAATTCACCCCTCCACTTT. Its protein product is CASSLPSDNSPLHF.

This clonotype appeared a few times. J is TRBJ2-7 and V is TRBV13; D perhaps matches TRBD1 (5 bases). In germline, CDR1 is PRHDT, CDR2 FYEKMQ (reference sequence). This CDR3 has 16 residues. V lost 1 base and J lost 3, with 16 bases in between. The CDR3 region is CASSLVAGLSGYEQYF. The CDR3 DNA is TGTGCCAGCAGCTTAGTAGCAGGGTTATCAGGCTACGAGCAGTACTTC.

This clonotype was seen only a few times. V is TRBV5-1 and J is TRBJ2-1; TRBD2 matches 14 bases. Per germline, CDR1 SGHRS and CDR2 YFSETQ. J was trimmed by 0 bases and V by 3 bases; bases with no gene match: 11. The CDR3 is made up of 20 amino acids. The CDR3 nucleotides read TGCGCCAGCAGCTACCGTCCCGGGACTAGCGGGGGTAGCTCCTACAATGAGCAGTTCTTC. As protein: CASSYRPGTSGGSSYNEQFF.

The table lists this clonotype with a few counts. This sequence joins TRBV10-3 and TRBJ1-1; D might be TRBD1 (6 bases). Trimming pared 5 bases from V and 5 bases from J, leaving 6 bases between. The CDR3 is made up of 11 amino acids. The germline gives CDR1 ENHRY, CDR2 SYGVKD. The CDR3 sequence: CAISQGTEAFF. The DNA for the CDR3 is TGTGCCATCAGTCAGGGGACTGAAGCTTTCTTT.

The chain recombines TRBV7-6 with TRBJ2-7, with D perhaps being TRBD1 or TRBD2 (5 bases each). The CDR3 is 14 amino acids. V was trimmed by 4 bases and J by 3 bases, leaving 13 bases between them. The V gene's germline CDR1 is SGHVS and CDR2 FNYEAQ. CDR3 DNA: TGTGCCAGCAGCTCATCCGGGACGGGCTACGAGCAGTACTTC. Residues: CASSSSGTGYEQYF.

This clonotype has just a few counts. CDR3 region: CASSDSGLAGYEQYF. CDR3 coding DNA: TGTGCCAGCAGCGATTCGGGACTAGCGGGGTACGAGCAGTACTTC. The chain recombines TRBV9 with TRBJ2-7; 13 positions agree with TRBD2. Germline V gives CDR1 SGDLS, CDR2 YYNGEE. J gave up 4 bases and V 3 bases, and 4 bases lay outside the gene matches. The CDR3 spans 15 residues.

This clonotype was detected once. V and J are TRBV6-5 and TRBJ2-5; 8 positions match TRBD1. CDR3 length: 14 residues. V gave up 4 bases and J gave up 0 bases; unmatched junction bases: 1. Germline lookup yields CDR1 MNHEY and CDR2 SVGAGI. Here the CDR3 reads CASSWTGNQETQYF. CDR3 nucleotide sequence: TGTGCCAGCAGTTGGACAGGGAACCAAGAGACCCAGTACTTC.

This chain connects TRBV3-1 to TRBJ1-1; unclear D gene. This CDR3 is 17 amino acids long. Germline V lookup: CDR1 LGHDT, CDR2 YNNKEL (reference sequence). Trimming stripped 1 base from V and 0 bases from J, with 15 bases between. CDR3 region: CASSQGHHGSMNTEAFF. The CDR3 DNA follows: TGTGCCAGCAGCCAAGGGCACCACGGATCAATGAACACTGAAGCTTTCTTT.

This clonotype has just a few counts. The V call is TRBV7-9, the J call TRBJ2-7, with D uncertain. CDR3 length: 16 amino acids. The germline V and J ends were trimmed by 5 bases and 2 bases, with 19 bases remaining between them. Germline assignment: CDR1 SEHNR and CDR2 FQNEAQ (reference sequence). The CDR3 DNA is TGTGCCAGCAGCCCCCAGCAGGTCCTGGTCCCCTACGAGCAGTACTTC. As protein: CASSPQQVLVPYEQYF.

This chain joins TRBV24-1 and TRBJ2-2; no clear D gene. Germline CDR1 is KGHDR and CDR2 is SFDVKD. V gave up 2 bases and J gave up 13 bases, with 10 bases separating them. The CDR3 runs to 12 residues. DNA of the CDR3: TGTGCCACCAGTGATTCTGCCGGGCGGCTGTTTTTT. Translation: CATSDSAGRLFF.

The chain employs TRBV6-5 and TRBJ1-2; TRBD1 matches at 9 bases. The CDR3 contains 14 residues. The V gene end was trimmed by 1 base and the J gene end by 6 bases; junction bases not matched to a gene: 3. Per the germline V gene, CDR1 is MNHEY and CDR2 is SVGAGI. CDR3 in amino acids: CASSYLTGGHGYTF. Written as DNA, the CDR3 is TGTGCCAGCAGTTACTTGACAGGGGGACATGGCTACACCTTC.

This clonotype occurred once. One base away lies a much larger clone, so this may be a sequencing read error. This chain links TRBV29-1 with TRBJ2-7; weak D call: TRBD1 (6 bases). Germline loops: CDR1 SQVTM, CDR2 ANQGSEA. This CDR3 is 15 amino acids long. The chain's CDR3 is CSAETPGAPAYEQYF. The CDR3, as DNA: TGCAGCGCTGAAACCCCAGGGGCGCCGGCCTACGAGCAGTACTTC.

The V and J genes are TRBV25-1 and TRBJ2-2; D gene uncertain. Trimming removed 3 bases at V and 6 bases at J, with 14 bases between. Per germline, CDR1 MGHDK and CDR2 SYGVNS. The CDR3 length is 15 residues. Here the CDR3 reads CASSEEGLGPGELFF. CDR3 bases: TGTGCCAGCAGTGAGGAAGGGTTAGGGCCCGGGGAGCTGTTTTTT.

The chain has TRBV3-1 and TRBJ2-5, with D perhaps TRBD2 (5 bases). V lost 4 bases and J lost 4, with 13 bases in between. In germline, CDR1 is LGHDT, CDR2 YNNKEL (reference sequence). The length of the CDR3 is 14 residues. This CDR3 is CASSPPGSGETQYF. In nucleotides, the CDR3 is TGTGCCAGCAGCCCACCTGGGAGTGGAGAGACCCAGTACTTC.